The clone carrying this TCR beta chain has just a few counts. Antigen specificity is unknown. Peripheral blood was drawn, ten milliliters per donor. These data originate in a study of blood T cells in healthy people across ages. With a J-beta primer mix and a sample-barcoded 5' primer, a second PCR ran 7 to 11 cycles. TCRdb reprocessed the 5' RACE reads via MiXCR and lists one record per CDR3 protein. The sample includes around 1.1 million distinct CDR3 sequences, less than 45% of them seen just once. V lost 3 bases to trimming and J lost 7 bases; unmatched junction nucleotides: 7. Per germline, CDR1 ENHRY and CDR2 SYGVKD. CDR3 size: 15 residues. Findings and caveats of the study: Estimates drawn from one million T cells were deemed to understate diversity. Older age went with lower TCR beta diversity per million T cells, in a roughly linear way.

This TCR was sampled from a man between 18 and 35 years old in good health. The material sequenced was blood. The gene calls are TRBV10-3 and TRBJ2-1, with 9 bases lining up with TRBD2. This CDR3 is CAISELAGSGNEQFF. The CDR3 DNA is TGTGCCATCAGTGAACTAGCGGGTTCGGGGAATGAGCAGTTCTTC.